This T cell receptor (beta chain) is drawn from a study of beta chain features in type 1 diabetes (dated by TCRdb to the late 2010s). At the level of the whole study: Patients and healthy donors did not differ in mean age, gender distribution, total cell number or subset yield. Across all samples, fewer than 130 million sorted cells were examined, and cell number per subset correlated strongly with RNA yield. In the study, TCRB repertoires of sorted circulating CD4+ T cell subsets from recently diagnosed type 1 diabetes patients were compared with those of matched healthy donors. Naive and central memory subsets were obtained from all 30 or so donors, but regulatory and stem cell-like memory subsets were isolated from only 8 patients and roughly 8 healthy donors.

From each donor, a single peripheral blood sample of 100 to 150 mL on average was drawn into heparinised tubes. A BD FACSAria II was used to sort naive, central memory, regulatory and stem cell-like memory CD4+ T cells with a panel that included CD45RO, CCR7, CD25, CD127, CD95 and CD27. A purity above 95% was achieved for all sorted populations. PBMCs were isolated immediately by Lymphoprep density gradient centrifugation and stained directly without culture. So that batch effects would be minimized, each experiment stained and sorted samples in pairs, pairing one healthy donor with one patient. Turning to this clone: The clone's antigen remains unknown. Per-base quality was not reported, and no clone a single base away is much larger than it.

Relative to germline, V is missing 7 bases and J is missing 4 bases, with 11 bases of the junction outside any gene match. The CDR3 starts with the cysteine, ends with the phenylalanine, and has 15 residues. The CDR3 DNA has 45 bases and is translated from base 1. Reading the germline V gene (reference sequence) gives CDR1 SEHNR and CDR2 FQNEAQ. The entire amount of isolated RNA was reverse transcribed using the High Capacity cDNA Reverse Transcription Kit, so the sequenced TCRB transcripts were expressed ones. Deep immunoSEQ sequencing was performed on naive, central memory and regulatory T cell samples, with an average of approximately 3.9 million total reads per sample. Sorted cells were lysed in RLT buffer and RNA was extracted with DNase-treated RNeasy Micro or Mini kits, depending on cell number. To prevent cross-contamination, every cell subset was processed on its own, while patient and healthy donor samples were processed together. Using the immunoSEQ multiplex PCR, TCRB sequences were amplified from cDNA into 87-bp fragments spanning the CDR3 region. Sequencing of the amplicons was done on the Illumina HiSeq platform. The original methods were these. PCR bias was computationally corrected using synthetic template baselines, reads within Hamming distance 2 were collapsed, and singletons that could not be merged were discarded. Reads were aligned against IMGT to assign V, D and J genes, CDR3 length and insertions or deletions at six rearrangement sites. Within each subset, clonotype counts were normalized to the number of sorted cells before true diversity and Gini coefficients were calculated with the tcR R package. The overlap coefficient, calculated on TCRB nucleotide sequences, was used to quantify repertoire sharing. Out-of-frame TCRB sequences from naive cells were analyzed to stand in for the pre-selection repertoire. As stored in TCRdb, this immuneACCESS dataset retains in-frame rearrangements with V and J assigned. A fraction of the clones does not appear; measured against another copy, unresolved V genes explain less than half of the discrepancy, and the remainder lacks a known reason. V and J calls and clone size follow that table, whereas D and trimming were derived from the DNA. This sample has roughly 450,000 clones in its table, and about 10% of those were observed once. The ten largest clones add up to 0.035% to 0.05% of the sample.

Broader findings and caveats from the paper: The naive, central memory and regulatory TCRB repertoires appeared to resemble one another more closely among patients than among healthy donors. Type 1 diabetes patients showed a moderate but significant shortening of TCRB CDR3 length in all four CD4+ subsets. PCR may preferentially amplify shorter templates, but because patient and control samples were amplified and corrected together, any resulting skew would affect both groups equally. Only small numbers of individuals were included in the HLA sub-analyses, which left unresolved whether HLA type had any influence on TCRB rearrangement. Sequencing cDNA rather than genomic DNA could over-represent highly expressing activated cells, although activation and CD3 levels did not differ between groups. Fewer insertions and more nucleotide deletions at VDJ recombination sites were observed in patients with type 1 diabetes, implying thymic rearrangement abnormalities.

This TCR derives from a woman aged 18-30 years in good health. Material: naive CD4+ T cells from blood. This specimen's cell subset or site label, per the study, means: true naive CD4+ T cells. The rearrangement joined TRBV7-9 to TRBJ2-3; the junction holds 7 bases that match TRBD2. The CDR3 is CASTARDYGSDTQYF. The DNA reads as follows: TGTGCCAGCACCGCCCGGGACTATGGTTCAGATACGCAGTATTTT.